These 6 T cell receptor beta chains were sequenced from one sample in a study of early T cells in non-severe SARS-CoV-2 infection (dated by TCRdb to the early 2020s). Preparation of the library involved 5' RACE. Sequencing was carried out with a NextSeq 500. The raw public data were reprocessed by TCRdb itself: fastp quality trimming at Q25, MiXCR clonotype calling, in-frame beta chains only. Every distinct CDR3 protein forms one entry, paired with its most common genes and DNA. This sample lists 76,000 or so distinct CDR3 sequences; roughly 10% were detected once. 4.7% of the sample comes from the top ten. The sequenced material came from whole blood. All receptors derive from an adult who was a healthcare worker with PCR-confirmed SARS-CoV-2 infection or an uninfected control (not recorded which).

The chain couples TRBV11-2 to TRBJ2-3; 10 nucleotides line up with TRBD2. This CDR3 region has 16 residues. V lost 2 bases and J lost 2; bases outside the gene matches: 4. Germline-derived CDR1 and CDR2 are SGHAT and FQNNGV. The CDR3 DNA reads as TGTGCCAGCAGCTTACTAGCGGGGGCCCTCACAGATACGCAGTATTTT. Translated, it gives CASSLLAGALTDTQYF.

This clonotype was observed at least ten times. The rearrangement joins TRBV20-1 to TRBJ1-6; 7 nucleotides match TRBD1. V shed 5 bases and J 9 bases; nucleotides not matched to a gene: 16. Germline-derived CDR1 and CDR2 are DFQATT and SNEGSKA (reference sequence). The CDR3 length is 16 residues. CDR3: CSAQRFGRGTSSPLHF. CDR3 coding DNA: TGCAGTGCTCAACGCTTCGGCAGGGGGACGAGTTCACCCCTCCACTTT.

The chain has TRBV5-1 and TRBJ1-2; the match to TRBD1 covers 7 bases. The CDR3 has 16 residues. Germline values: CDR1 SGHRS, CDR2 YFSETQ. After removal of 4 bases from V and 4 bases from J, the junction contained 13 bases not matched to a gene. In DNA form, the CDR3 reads TGCGCCAGCAGCCCAGGGACAGCTTATTTGGTCTATGGCTACACCTTC. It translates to CASSPGTAYLVYGYTF.

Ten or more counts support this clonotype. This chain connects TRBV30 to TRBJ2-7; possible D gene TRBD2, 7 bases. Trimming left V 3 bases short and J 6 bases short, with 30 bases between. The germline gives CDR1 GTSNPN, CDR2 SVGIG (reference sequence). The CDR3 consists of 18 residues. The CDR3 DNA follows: TGTGCCTGGAGCAGAGGAAATTCCAGGGGAGAGGGACTACGCGAGCAGTACTTC. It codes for CAWSRGNSRGEGLREQYF.

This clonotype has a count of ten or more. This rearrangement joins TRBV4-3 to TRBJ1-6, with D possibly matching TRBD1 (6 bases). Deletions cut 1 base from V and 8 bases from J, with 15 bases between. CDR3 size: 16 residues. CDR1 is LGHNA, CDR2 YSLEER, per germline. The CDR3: CASSQATSGADSPLHF. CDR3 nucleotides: TGCGCCAGCAGCCAAGCAACCTCAGGGGCGGATTCACCCCTCCACTTT.

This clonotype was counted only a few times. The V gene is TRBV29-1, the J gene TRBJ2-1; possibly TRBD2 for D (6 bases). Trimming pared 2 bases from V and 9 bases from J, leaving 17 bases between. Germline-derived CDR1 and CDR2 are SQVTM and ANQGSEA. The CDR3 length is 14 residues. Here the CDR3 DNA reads TGCAGCGTTGAACTTTCGGCCGACGGGGGTGAGCAGTTCTTC. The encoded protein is CSVELSADGGEQFF.